The text below deals with one T cell receptor beta chain. Antigen: not known. Mismatch with germline at one junction end may stem from a read error. Per germline, CDR1 LGHNA and CDR2 YNFKEQ. This CDR3 is 23 amino acids long. The data were obtained in a study of glioma-infiltrating T cells. Study-wide background: WHO grade II oligodendrogliomas or astrocytomas, plus non-recurrent WHO grade IV glioblastomas, were sampled. Target coverage was about 4.5- to 11-fold for 950,000 to 1,000,000 blood T cells.

The iRepertoire nested amplicon-rescue multiplex PCR amplified TCR alpha and beta CDR3s from RNA. Each CDR3 protein gets one entry after TCRdb re-called the multiplex PCR reads with MiXCR. Of approximately 400,000 distinct CDR3 sequences listed, 41% are singletons. Study-wide points: A blood CDR3 motif signature was depleted in highly divergent patients. Very few CDR3 sequences were shared between tissue and blood.

This chain joins TRBV4-2 and TRBJ2-3; 7 positions match TRBD1. The sequencing sample was made of glioma tissue, nonneoplastic brain tissue, or PBMCs (not recorded which). The clonotype comes from a human donor with low-grade glioma or glioblastoma, undergoing nonglioma brain surgery, or in good health (not recorded which). Here the CDR3 reads CASRQDPPRSTRQGLISTDTQYF. For the CDR3, the DNA is TGTGCCAGCAGACAAGATCCCCCACGGTCCACTCGACAGGGTTTAATCAGCACAGATACGCAGTATTTT.